The T cell receptor beta chain under discussion was sequenced for a study of PD-L1 blockade in urothelial cancer. Study-wide points: Tumor-associated blood clones were expanded more by durable-benefit patients at 3 weeks.

V was shortened by 8 bases and J by 7 bases, with 11 bases between the two germline ends. The germline gives CDR1 MNHNS, CDR2 SASEGT. This CDR3 has 11 residues. Time point reported: pretreatment peripheral blood. Note on this clone: Antigen specificity is unknown.

Method: immunoSEQ multiplex PCR; TCRdb's copy keeps in-frame clones and lacks some. The data hold around 50,000 clones, with around 86% observed a single time. The material sequenced was PBMCs, taken around atezolizumab (anti-PD-L1) treatment. The sequence derives from a man in his fifties with urothelial cancer. This chain connects TRBV6-1 to TRBJ1-1, with D possibly TRBD1 on 5 matching bases. The CDR3 region has the DNA TGTGCCAGCCGATCGCAGGGTGAAGCTTTCTTT. It yields the protein CASRSQGEAFF.